Listed below are T cell receptor beta chains from one sample, sequenced in a study of shared clonotypes between healthy human individuals. The assay was immunoSEQ multiplex PCR, and TCRdb's table has in-frame clones only and misses some. This table holds millions of clones, about 95% found once. Sequenced: naive CD8+ T cells sorted from blood. Receptors were obtained from a young man in good health. CDR3s include the opening cysteine and the closing phenylalanine or tryptophan. Each record gives: clone size, CDR3 length, D gene, J gene, V gene, CDR3 protein, CDR3 DNA. The D gene is left open where the match is weak. The size of a clone is reported for some rows only, either as once, few or many, or as a class for expanded clones.

abundance: NA; len: 12; d_gene: NA; j_gene: TRBJ2-7; v_gene: TRBV29-1; CDR3aa: CSVRTASYEQYF; CDR3nt: TGCAGCGTGAGGACAGCCTCCTACGAGCAGTACTTC
abundance: NA; len: 16; d_gene: TRBD2; j_gene: TRBJ2-7; v_gene: TRBV5-1; CDR3aa: CASSFSGSSSGYEQYF; CDR3nt: TGCGCCAGCAGTTTTAGCGGGAGTTCTTCAGGTTACGAGCAGTACTTC
abundance: NA; len: 17; d_gene: NA; j_gene: TRBJ2-5; v_gene: TRBV30; CDR3aa: CAWSPPSRGAKEETQYF; CDR3nt: TGTGCCTGGAGTCCTCCTTCGAGGGGGGCGAAGGAAGAGACCCAGTACTTC
abundance: NA; len: 16; d_gene: NA; j_gene: TRBJ1-1; v_gene: TRBV6-5; CDR3aa: CASSYAKQGMNTEAFF; CDR3nt: TGTGCCAGCAGTTACGCGAAACAGGGTATGAACACTGAAGCTTTCTTT
abundance: NA; len: 14; d_gene: NA; j_gene: TRBJ2-7; v_gene: TRBV28; CDR3aa: CASSLRPLGYEQYF; CDR3nt: TGTGCCAGCAGTTTAAGGCCTCTCGGCTACGAGCAGTACTTC
abundance: NA; len: 13; d_gene: NA; j_gene: TRBJ2-7; v_gene: TRBV27; CDR3aa: CASSYRVAGEQYF; CDR3nt: TGTGCCAGCAGTTACAGGGTTGCAGGGGAGCAGTACTTC
abundance: once; len: 15; d_gene: TRBD1; j_gene: TRBJ1-4; v_gene: TRBV11-2; CDR3aa: CASSSTGEGLEKLFF; CDR3nt: TGTGCCAGCAGCTCGACAGGGGAAGGGCTTGAAAAACTGTTTTTT
abundance: NA; len: 14; d_gene: TRBD1; j_gene: TRBJ1-4; v_gene: TRBV30; CDR3aa: CAWSEGGLVEKLFF; CDR3nt: TGTGCCTGGAGTGAAGGGGGCCTGGTTGAAAAACTGTTTTTT
abundance: NA; len: 14; d_gene: TRBD1; j_gene: TRBJ2-1; v_gene: TRBV29-1; CDR3aa: CSVGTGAGYNEQFF; CDR3nt: TGCAGCGTTGGGACAGGGGCGGGGTACAATGAGCAGTTCTTC
abundance: NA; len: 15; d_gene: TRBD2; j_gene: TRBJ2-1; v_gene: TRBV6-6; CDR3aa: CASANSGGAYNEQFF; CDR3nt: TGTGCCAGCGCTAATAGCGGGGGGGCCTACAATGAGCAGTTCTTC
abundance: NA; len: 16; d_gene: NA; j_gene: TRBJ2-2; v_gene: TRBV11-3; CDR3aa: CASSPRDGGRAGELFF; CDR3nt: TGTGCCAGCAGCCCCCGGGACGGGGGCCGTGCCGGGGAGCTGTTTTTT
abundance: NA; len: 15; d_gene: NA; j_gene: TRBJ1-1; v_gene: TRBV2; CDR3aa: CASRESTVTNTEAFF; CDR3nt: TGTGCCAGCAGAGAGTCGACAGTGACAAACACTGAAGCTTTCTTT
abundance: once; len: 14; d_gene: NA; j_gene: TRBJ1-4; v_gene: TRBV27; CDR3aa: CASSFRGAGEKLFF; CDR3nt: TGTGCCAGCAGTTTTCGGGGGGCGGGAGAAAAACTGTTTTTT
abundance: once; len: 14; d_gene: NA; j_gene: TRBJ1-5; v_gene: TRBV4-1; CDR3aa: CASSLGLLGQPQHF; CDR3nt: TGCGCCAGCAGCCTCGGACTGTTGGGTCAGCCCCAGCATTTT
abundance: NA; len: 12; d_gene: NA; j_gene: TRBJ2-2; v_gene: TRBV6-5; CDR3aa: CASSIADGELFF; CDR3nt: TGTGCCAGCAGTATTGCAGATGGGGAGCTGTTTTTT
abundance: NA; len: 13; d_gene: TRBD1; j_gene: TRBJ2-1; v_gene: TRBV5-1; CDR3aa: CASSIRTGNEQFF; CDR3nt: TGCGCCAGCAGCATCCGGACAGGGAATGAGCAGTTCTTC
abundance: NA; len: 14; d_gene: TRBD1; j_gene: TRBJ2-7; v_gene: TRBV27; CDR3aa: CASSFSTGGYEQYF; CDR3nt: TGTGCCAGCAGTTTCTCGACAGGGGGCTACGAGCAGTACTTC
abundance: NA; len: 13; d_gene: NA; j_gene: TRBJ1-2; v_gene: TRBV6-5; CDR3aa: CASSYNGDYGYTF; CDR3nt: TGTGCCAGCAGTTACAACGGGGACTATGGCTACACCTTC
abundance: once; len: 12; d_gene: TRBD1; j_gene: TRBJ2-7; v_gene: TRBV5-1; CDR3aa: CASSLTGGAQYF; CDR3nt: TGCGCCAGCAGCTTGACAGGGGGCGCTCAGTACTTC
abundance: NA; len: 14; d_gene: NA; j_gene: TRBJ1-1; v_gene: TRBV15; CDR3aa: CATSRDLADTQAFF; CDR3nt: TGTGCCACCAGCAGAGATCTTGCAGACACCCAAGCTTTCTTT
abundance: NA; len: 17; d_gene: TRBD2; j_gene: TRBJ2-1; v_gene: TRBV5-1; CDR3aa: CASSLSSGGWTYNEQFF; CDR3nt: TGCGCCAGCAGCTTGTCCAGCGGGGGGTGGACCTACAATGAGCAGTTCTTC
abundance: few; len: 17; d_gene: TRBD1; j_gene: TRBJ1-6; v_gene: TRBV5-1; CDR3aa: CASSSPSDRAFNSPLHF; CDR3nt: TGCGCCAGCAGCTCGCCCTCGGACAGGGCGTTTAATTCACCCCTCCACTTT
abundance: NA; len: 14; d_gene: NA; j_gene: TRBJ1-1; v_gene: TRBV13; CDR3aa: CASSLERGNTEAFF; CDR3nt: TGTGCCAGCAGCTTAGAAAGGGGGAACACTGAAGCTTTCTTT
abundance: once; len: 15; d_gene: NA; j_gene: TRBJ2-7; v_gene: TRBV7-9; CDR3aa: CASSPKDGYPYEQYF; CDR3nt: TGTGCCAGCAGCCCCAAAGACGGATACCCCTACGAGCAGTACTTC
abundance: NA; len: 13; d_gene: NA; j_gene: TRBJ1-2; v_gene: TRBV6-5; CDR3aa: CASSPTGNYGYTF; CDR3nt: TGTGCCAGCAGTCCCACAGGGAACTATGGCTACACCTTC
abundance: NA; len: 15; d_gene: NA; j_gene: TRBJ1-1; v_gene: TRBV2; CDR3aa: CASSELGGVNTEAFF; CDR3nt: TGTGCCAGCAGTGAATTAGGGGGAGTGAACACTGAAGCTTTCTTT
abundance: NA; len: 16; d_gene: NA; j_gene: TRBJ2-7; v_gene: TRBV7-9; CDR3aa: CASSPGPTHIGYEQYF; CDR3nt: TGTGCCAGCAGTCCCGGGCCCACCCACATCGGCTACGAGCAGTACTTC
abundance: NA; len: 13; d_gene: NA; j_gene: TRBJ2-2; v_gene: TRBV7-8; CDR3aa: CASSLGGTGELFF; CDR3nt: TGTGCCAGCAGCTTAGGGGGGACCGGGGAGCTGTTTTTT
abundance: once; len: 13; d_gene: NA; j_gene: TRBJ1-6; v_gene: TRBV27; CDR3aa: CASSLSLLSPLHF; CDR3nt: TGTGCCAGCAGTTTATCGCTGCTTTCACCCCTCCACTTT